This record covers a single TCR beta chain. The target antigen is unknown. The sample comes from a study of tumor-infiltrating lymphocytes in primary liver carcinoma. Overall study context: T1-T3 N0M0 was the stage of the tumors, which were roughly 4.2 to 10 cm across. Study-wide results and limits: Since the samples were bulk and unsorted, the CD4+ and CD8+ repertoires were not compared.

V was shortened by 5 bases and J by 1 base, with 12 bases between the two germline ends. The CDR3 covers 14 residues. The germline gives CDR1 LNHDA, CDR2 SQIVND (reference sequence). Unsorted whole blood served as the source of blood RNA, and germline DNA was extracted as well. Before the surgical procedure, around 4 milliliters of peripheral blood were collected. Reverse transcription of roughly 0.5 ug total RNA with a constant-region primer produced TCR beta cDNA. Slightly modified ARM-PCR, run as three nested multiplex PCR rounds, produced the TCR beta libraries. TRBV1-TRBV30 forward primers paired with a C-beta reverse primer were used in the first two PCR rounds, which ran 9 to 10 cycles each. TCRdb itself ran the multiplex PCR reads through MiXCR, one entry per CDR3 protein. The sample has approximately 300,000 distinct CDR3 sequences, over 55% seen once; the top ten hold roughly 9%.

The chain has TRBV19 and TRBJ2-7; D is unclear. The receptor's source is a man in his forties with primary liver carcinoma and hepatitis B virus infection. Sequencing was done on a sample of peripheral blood. CDR3 DNA sequence: TGTGCCAGTAGTTACACAGACGAATCCTACGAGCAGTACTTC. This translates into CASSYTDESYEQYF.